Listed here are 24 T cell receptor gamma chains from one sample, sequenced in a study of gamma delta lymphoproliferative disorders and STAT genes. TCRdb used CATT to re-call clones from the multiplex PCR reads. The table shows about 1,800 gamma-chain clones, with around 18% occurring only once. PBMCs from patients and controls supplied the genomic DNA for sequencing. Sequencing input: blood. The receptors stem from a human donor in good health.

This clone was observed at least ten times. The V gene is TRGV8, the J gene TRGJP2. The J gene is absent in TCRdb and was assigned here via DNA matching to germline. CDR1 is VENAVY and CDR2 is YDSYNSRV in the germline V gene. V shed 4 bases and J 5 bases; nucleotides not matched to a gene: 1. The CDR3 spans 12 residues. CDR3 DNA: TGTGCCACCTGGGAGAGTGATTGGATCAAGACGTTT. It specifies CATWESDWIKTF.

This clone was detected only once. It is unclear where the CDR3 begins or ends on the DNA, so no DNA is shown, and the CDR3 is as TCRdb lists it. The V gene reported is TRGV3; the J gene is uncalled. CDR1 is VTNTFY, CDR2 YDVSTARD, per germline (reference sequence). The CDR3 spans 18 residues, counting both ends. CDR3 in amino acids: CATWDRPVRNSLAVEQHF.

As concerns this clone: This likely reflects a read error, since a far larger clone is one base away. Different DNA sequences within this sample yield the same CDR3. V gene TRGV8 was called; the J gene was not. Germline values: CDR1 VENAVY, CDR2 YDSYNSRV. The CDR3 length is 14 residues. As DNA, the CDR3 is TGTGCCACCTGGGAAGGGGGTAGTGATTGGATCAAGACATTT. Its protein product is CATWEGGSDWIKTF.

This clone is deemed large. The rearrangement joins TRGV4 to TRGJ1 or TRGJ2. Here the J gene was assigned by germline matching of the DNA, as TCRdb has none. Germline assignment: CDR1 EGSTGY and CDR2 YDSYTSSV. There are 12 residues in the CDR3. V lost 0 bases and J lost 9; bases outside the gene matches: 5. The CDR3 DNA reads as TGTGCCACCTGGGATGGGGGGTTTAAGAAACTCTTT. Translated, it gives CATWDGGFKKLF.

This clone was observed at least ten times. Because the CDR3's place on the DNA is in doubt, the DNA is left out and the CDR3 is given as listed by TCRdb. The V gene is TRGV11, but the J gene lacks a call. TRGV11 is an open reading frame whose function is uncertain. The CDR3 comprises 15 residues, both ends counted. CDR3 residues: CTTVPAGLGHYKKLF.

This clone is medium-sized (0.01 to 0.1%) in the sample. The genes are TRGV2 and TRGJ1 or TRGJ2. TCRdb leaves out the J gene; it was filled in here by matching the DNA to germline. The V and J ends lost 0 bases and 6 bases, in that order; junction bases with no gene match: 11. Germline assignment: CDR1 EGSNGY and CDR2 YDSYNSKV. The length of the CDR3 is 15 residues. The CDR3 DNA reads TGTGCCACCTGGGACGGGAAGCAATTGGGTTATAAGAAACTCTTT. This gives the protein CATWDGKQLGYKKLF.

This clone was seen at least ten times. TCRdb shows a much larger clone's protein in place of this DNA's translation, and the two differ at residue 12, likely through a read error; the protein shown is translated from the DNA. Here the V gene is TRGV10, but the J gene went uncalled. TRGV10 is filed as an ORF, its function uncertain. The CDR3 is 13 residues long. CDR3 nucleotide sequence: TGTGCTGCGTGGGGCGTAACTGGTTGGTTCAAGACATTT. It specifies CAAWGVTGWFKTF.

This clone was picked up a small number of times. The chain combines TRGV9 with TRGJP. The J gene is not listed in TCRdb, so it was assigned here from a DNA match to germline. Germline values: CDR1 GITISATS, CDR2 ISYDGTV (reference sequence). The CDR3 spans 17 residues. V shed 3 bases, J shed 17 bases, and the junction held 19 bases outside the gene matches. CDR3 coding DNA: TGTGCCTTGTGGGAGACGCGAATAAGAGTTGGGCAAAAAATCAAGGTATTT. It encodes CALWETRIRVGQKIKVF.

A word on this clone: A read error likely explains why the TCRdb protein, taken from a much larger clone, differs from this DNA's translation at residue 12; the protein shown is translated from the DNA. The chain has TRGV10 and TRGJP1. In the absence of a J gene in TCRdb, the DNA was matched to germline to assign it here. TRGV10 is placed among ORFs of uncertain function. This CDR3 spans 15 amino acids. The CDR3 sequence: CAAWDRRCTGWYKIF. The CDR3 DNA reads as TGTGCTGCGTGGGATCGGCGATGCACTGGTTGGTACAAGATATTT.

Comment on this clone: A far larger clone is one nucleotide away, so this likely arose from a read error. Other DNA sequences in this sample translate to the same CDR3. The V gene is listed as TRGV8; no J gene was called. This CDR3 is built from 11 residues. CDR1 is VENAVY and CDR2 is YDSYNSRV in the germline V gene. DNA of the CDR3: TGTGCCACCTGGGATACGGATAAGAAGCTCTTT. Residues: CATWDTDKKLF.

By share of the sample, this clone is large. This chain connects TRGV8 to TRGJP2. The J gene is not listed in TCRdb, so it was assigned here from a DNA match to germline. The CDR3 is 18 amino acids. The germline V gene encodes CDR1 VENAVY and CDR2 YDSYNSRV. Trimming removed 2 bases from V and 1 base from J; junction bases left unmatched: 13. DNA of the CDR3: TGTGCCACCTGGGATAATGCCCCCAGTTTTAGTAGTGATTGGATCAAGACGTTT. Protein: CATWDNAPSFSSDWIKTF.

This clone was seen a few times. A far larger clone is only one base removed, so a read error is likely. This specimen includes other DNA sequences encoding the same CDR3. This chain links TRGV2 with TRGJ1 or TRGJ2. TCRdb offers no J gene call, so here the DNA was matched to germline to obtain one. Per germline, CDR1 EGSNGY and CDR2 YDSYNSKV. V lost 4 bases to trimming and J lost 1 base; unmatched junction nucleotides: 10. The CDR3 length is 15 residues. The CDR3, as DNA: TGTGCCACCTGGGATGGGCCCAATAATTATTATAAGAAACTCTTT. Its protein is CATWDGPNNYYKKLF.

This clone rates as large. The rearrangement uses TRGV3 and TRGJP2. TCRdb offers no J gene call, so here the DNA was matched to germline to obtain one. In germline, CDR1 is VTNTFY, CDR2 YDVSTARD (reference sequence). CDR3 size: 20 residues. After removal of 0 bases from V and 0 bases from J, the junction contained 16 bases not matched to a gene. The CDR3, as DNA: TGTGCCACCTGGGACAGGCTTGTGGTCCCGAAATATAGTAGTGATTGGATCAAGACGTTT. Translation: CATWDRLVVPKYSSDWIKTF.

Relative to its sample, this clone is medium-sized (0.01 to 0.1%). The rearrangement uses TRGV3 and TRGJ1 or TRGJ2. TCRdb records no J gene; here it was assigned by comparing the DNA to germline. CDR3 length: 11 amino acids. The V gene end was trimmed by 0 bases and the J gene end by 12 bases; junction bases not matched to a gene: 5. CDR1 is VTNTFY and CDR2 is YDVSTARD in the germline V gene (reference sequence). This CDR3 is CATWDRLGKLF. In DNA, the CDR3 is TGTGCCACCTGGGACAGGCTGGGGAAACTCTTT.

This clone has only a few counts. This DNA translates differently at residue 3 from the TCRdb protein, which is that of a much larger clone; a read error is likely, and the protein shown is the DNA's own translation. CDR3 sequence: CAVWDRSEKLF. CDR3 DNA sequence: TGTGCTGTGTGGGATCGATCCGAGAAACTCTTT. The chain employs TRGV10 and TRGJ1 or TRGJ2. No J gene is reported in TCRdb; it was inferred here by comparing the DNA with germline. TRGV10 is an open reading frame, and its role is uncertain. This CDR3 has 11 amino acids.

By share of the sample, this clone is medium-sized. The J gene is TRGJ1 or TRGJ2, the V gene TRGV2. The J gene is not listed in TCRdb, so it was assigned here from a DNA match to germline. The CDR3 totals 11 residues. CDR1 is EGSNGY and CDR2 is YDSYNSKV in the germline V gene. V trimming: 1 base; J trimming: 8 bases; junction bases outside the gene matches: 2. The CDR3 bases are TGTGCCACCTGGGACGGCCATAAGAAACTCTTT. Translated: CATWDGHKKLF.

The table lists this clone with a few counts. The likely explanation is a read error, given a far larger clone one base away. Distinct nucleotide sequences in the sample also encode this CDR3. The J gene is TRGJ1 or TRGJ2, the V gene TRGV4. The J gene was not available in TCRdb and was assigned here by matching the DNA to germline segments. Per the germline V gene, CDR1 is EGSTGY and CDR2 is YDSYTSSV. The CDR3 has 14 residues. DNA for the CDR3: TGCGCCACCTGGGATGGACTGAATTATTATAAGAAACTCTTT. Translated: CATWDGLNYYKKLF.

By its share, this clone is medium-sized (0.01 to 0.1%). The CDR3 region has the DNA TGTGCCTTGTGGGAGGTGGAGTATTATAAGAAACTCTTT. Protein sequence: CALWEVEYYKKLF. This chain links TRGV9 with TRGJ1 or TRGJ2. TCRdb carries no J gene annotation; the J gene was assigned here by matching the DNA with germline. The CDR3 contains 13 residues. The V and J ends lost 0 bases and 4 bases, in that order; junction bases with no gene match: 3. Germline CDR1 GITISATS, CDR2 ISYDGTV (reference sequence).

This chain uses TRGV8 with TRGJ1 or TRGJ2. Here the J gene came from matching the DNA to germline, since TCRdb omits it. The CDR3 has 14 residues. CDR1 is VENAVY, CDR2 YDSYNSRV, per germline. V shed 5 bases and J 1 base; nucleotides not matched to a gene: 8. CDR3 nucleotides: TGTGCCACCTGGGTTGAGCTCAATTATTATAAGAAACTCTTT. This sequence encodes CATWVELNYYKKLF.

J is TRGJ1 or TRGJ2 and V is TRGV3. The J gene was missing in TCRdb and was found by matching the end of the DNA to germline. CDR3 size: 14 residues. Looked up from germline, CDR1 is VTNTFY and CDR2 is YDVSTARD (reference sequence). Losses at the gene ends were 4 bases for V and 6 bases for J; bases not matched to a gene: 12. This CDR3 is CATWEPLGGYKKLF. The CDR3 DNA is TGTGCCACCTGGGAACCCCTAGGGGGTTATAAGAAACTCTTT.

This clone is categorized as medium-sized. The chain uses TRGV8 and TRGJ1 or TRGJ2. No J gene is reported in TCRdb; it was inferred here by comparing the DNA with germline. Unmatched junction bases numbered 0, after V lost 2 bases and J lost 5 bases. Per the germline V gene, CDR1 is VENAVY and CDR2 is YDSYNSRV. This CDR3 has 11 residues. The CDR3 spells CATWDNYKKLF. The CDR3 DNA sequence: TGTGCCACCTGGGATAATTATAAGAAACTCTTT.

There are many counts of this clone. One base separates it from a far larger clone, so it is likely a read error. The sample contains more than one DNA sequence encoding this CDR3. The CDR3 spells CAAWGVTGWFKIF. CDR3 coding DNA: TGTGCTGCGTGGGGCGTAACTGGATGGTTCAAGATATTT. V and J are TRGV10 and TRGJP1. TCRdb gives no J gene; it was assigned here by matching the DNA to germline. TRGV10 is an open reading frame whose function is uncertain. This CDR3 comprises 13 residues.

In its sample, this clone ranks as medium-sized. The chain is built from TRGV4 and TRGJ1 or TRGJ2. TCRdb supplies no J gene; here it was assigned by aligning the nucleotide sequence to germline. The CDR3 has 12 residues. V was clipped by 5 bases and J by 1 base; unmatched bases: 2. Germline V gives CDR1 EGSTGY, CDR2 YDSYTSSV. For the CDR3, the DNA is TGTGCCACCTGGGGCAATTATTATAAGAAACTCTTT. It yields the protein CATWGNYYKKLF.

This clone appeared many times. TCRdb attributes to this sequence the protein of a much larger clone, which differs from the DNA translation at residue 5; a read error is likely, and the protein displayed is translated from the DNA. The chain links TRGV10 to TRGJP1. The J gene is not listed in TCRdb, so it was assigned here from a DNA match to germline. TRGV10 is reported as an ORF; its role is uncertain. This CDR3 is built from 13 residues. V trimming: 6 bases; J trimming: 5 bases; junction bases outside the gene matches: 4. CDR3: CAAWCVTGWFKIF. CDR3 DNA sequence: TGTGCTGCGTGGTGCGTAACTGGTTGGTTCAAGATATTT.